This TCR beta chain was profiled in a study of cytomegalovirus exposure and HLA in healthy donors. Overall study: About four fifths of 398 genotyped donors fell in the Caucasian-associated ancestry cluster.

The V end lost 5 bases, the J end lost 1 base, and 8 bases lay between the germline ends. The CDR3 runs 13 residues. The germline CDR1 and CDR2 sequences are MRHNA and SNTAGT. Amplification used 60 Vbeta primers and 13 Jbeta primers. Only in-frame clones appear in the TCRdb table, and some are missing; sequencing was by immunoSEQ multiplex PCR. The table lists about 120,000 clones, 79% of them singletons, with approximately 3.1% in the top ten. Findings and limits, study-wide: Among donors in an Asian-associated ancestry cluster, a later analysis reportedly found fewer N-insertions than the approximately 670-donor mean. Some public TCRs appeared in many individuals, while most sequences were rare. It emerged from a later analysis that several of the most significant clusters appeared to be linked to common viral pathogens.

This clone was counted between two and nine times. Its antigen is unknown. Sequencing used PBMCs. This receptor was taken from a woman between 18 and 29 years old in good health and CMV-seropositive. This chain uses TRBV6-4 with TRBJ1-1; D is unresolved. CDR3 loop: CASSREQNTEAFF. In DNA, the CDR3 is TGTGCCAGCAGTCGGGAGCAGAACACTGAAGCTTTCTTT.